This T cell receptor beta chain stems from a study of blood T cells in healthy people across ages. Notes on the study in general: Roughly linearly, TCR beta diversity per million T cells fell as age increased.

On this clonotype itself: Its antigen remains unknown.

A J-beta primer mix and a sample-barcoded 5' primer were used in a second PCR of about 7 to 12 cycles. In TCRdb, the 5' RACE reads were re-called with MiXCR into one record per CDR3 protein. The table lists over 1,500,000 distinct CDR3 sequences, approximately 40% of them singletons. Trimming removed 2 bases from V and 4 bases from J; junction bases left unmatched: 13. This CDR3 region has 17 residues. Germline-derived CDR1 and CDR2 are LGHNA and YNFKEQ. The specimen sequenced was blood. This TCR came from a human donor in good health. This sequence joins TRBV4-2 and TRBJ1-2; 7 nucleotides agree with TRBD1. CDR3 nucleotides: TGTGCCAGCAGCCAACTCACCACGGACAGGCTCCCCTATGGCTACACCTTC. This sequence encodes CASSQLTTDRLPYGYTF.